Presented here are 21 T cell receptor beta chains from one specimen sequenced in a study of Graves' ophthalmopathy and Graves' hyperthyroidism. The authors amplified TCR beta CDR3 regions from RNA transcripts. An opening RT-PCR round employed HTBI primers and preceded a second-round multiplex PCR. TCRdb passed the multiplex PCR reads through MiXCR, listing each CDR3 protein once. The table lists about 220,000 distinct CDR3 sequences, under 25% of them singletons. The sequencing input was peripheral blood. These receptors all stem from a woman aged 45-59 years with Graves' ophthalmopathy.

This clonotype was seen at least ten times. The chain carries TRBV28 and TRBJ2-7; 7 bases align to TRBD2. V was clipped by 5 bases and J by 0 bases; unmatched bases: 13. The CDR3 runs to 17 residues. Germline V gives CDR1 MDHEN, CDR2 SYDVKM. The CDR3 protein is CASSDIHQRDTSYEQYF. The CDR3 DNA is TGTGCCAGCAGTGATATTCACCAGCGGGATACCTCCTACGAGCAGTACTTC.

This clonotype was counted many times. The CDR3 region has the DNA TGCAGTGCTAGAGAGGGACTAGCGGGAGTGAGGAGCTACGAGCAGTACTTC. Protein product: CSAREGLAGVRSYEQYF. This chain connects TRBV20-1 to TRBJ2-7; 14 bases map to TRBD2. This CDR3 is built from 17 residues. Per the germline V gene, CDR1 is DFQATT and CDR2 is SNEGSKA (reference sequence). Trimming at V came to 0 bases and at J to 3 bases, leaving 7 bases not matched to a gene.

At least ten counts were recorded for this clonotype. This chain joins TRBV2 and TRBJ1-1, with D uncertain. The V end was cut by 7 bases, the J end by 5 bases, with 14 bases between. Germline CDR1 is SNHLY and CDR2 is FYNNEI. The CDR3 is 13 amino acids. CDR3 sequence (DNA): TGTGCCAGCAAGATGGCGATCGCGACTGAAGCTTTCTTT. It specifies CASKMAIATEAFF.

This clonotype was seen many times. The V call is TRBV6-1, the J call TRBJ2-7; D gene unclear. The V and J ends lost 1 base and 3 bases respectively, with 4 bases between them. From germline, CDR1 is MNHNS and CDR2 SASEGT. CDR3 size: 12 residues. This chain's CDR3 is CASSEGFYEQYF. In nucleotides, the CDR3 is TGTGCCAGCAGTGAAGGTTTCTACGAGCAGTACTTC.

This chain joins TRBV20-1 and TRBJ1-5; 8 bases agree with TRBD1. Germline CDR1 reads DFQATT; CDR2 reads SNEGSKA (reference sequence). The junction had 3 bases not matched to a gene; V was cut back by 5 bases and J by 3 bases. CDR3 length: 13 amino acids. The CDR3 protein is CSASQGANQPQHF. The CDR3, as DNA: TGCAGTGCTTCTCAGGGGGCCAATCAGCCCCAGCATTTT.

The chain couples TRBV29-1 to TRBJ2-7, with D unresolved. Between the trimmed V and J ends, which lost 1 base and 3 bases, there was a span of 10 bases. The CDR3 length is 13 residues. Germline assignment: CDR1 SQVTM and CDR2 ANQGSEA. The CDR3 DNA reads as TGCAGCGTTGAAGGGGAAAGAGTCTACGAGCAGTACTTC. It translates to CSVEGERVYEQYF.

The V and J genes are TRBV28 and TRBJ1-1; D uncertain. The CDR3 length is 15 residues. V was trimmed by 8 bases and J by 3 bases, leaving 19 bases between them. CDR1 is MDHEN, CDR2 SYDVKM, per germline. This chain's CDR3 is CASSMTGSGHTEAFF. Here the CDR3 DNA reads TGTGCCAGCTCCATGACGGGTTCCGGGCACACTGAAGCTTTCTTT.

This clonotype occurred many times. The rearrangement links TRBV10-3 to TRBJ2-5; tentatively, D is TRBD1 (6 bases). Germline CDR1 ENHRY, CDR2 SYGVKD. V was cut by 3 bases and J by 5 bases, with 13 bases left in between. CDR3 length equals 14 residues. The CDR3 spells CAISEGQGTETQYF. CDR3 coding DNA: TGTGCCATCAGTGAAGGTCAGGGGACGGAGACCCAGTACTTC.

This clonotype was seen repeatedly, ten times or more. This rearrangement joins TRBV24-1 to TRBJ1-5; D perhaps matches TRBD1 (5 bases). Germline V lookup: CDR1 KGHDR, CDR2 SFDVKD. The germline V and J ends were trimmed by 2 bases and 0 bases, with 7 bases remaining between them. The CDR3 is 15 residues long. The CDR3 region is CATSDWGGSNQPQHF. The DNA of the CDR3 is TGTGCCACCAGTGATTGGGGGGGTAGCAATCAGCCCCAGCATTTT.

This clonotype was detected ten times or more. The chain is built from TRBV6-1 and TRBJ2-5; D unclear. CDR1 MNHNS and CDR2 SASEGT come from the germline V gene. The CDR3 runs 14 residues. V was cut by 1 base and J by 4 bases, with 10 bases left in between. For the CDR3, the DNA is TGTGCCAGCAGTGAAGTGTTCCGAACAGAGACCCAGTACTTC. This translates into CASSEVFRTETQYF.

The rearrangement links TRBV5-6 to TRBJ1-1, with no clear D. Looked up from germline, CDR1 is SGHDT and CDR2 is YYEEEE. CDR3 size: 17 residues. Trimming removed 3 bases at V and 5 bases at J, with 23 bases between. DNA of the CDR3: TGTGCCAGCAGCTCGGCCCCTCCCCGGACCGGGAAAACTGAAGCTTTCTTT. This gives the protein CASSSAPPRTGKTEAFF.

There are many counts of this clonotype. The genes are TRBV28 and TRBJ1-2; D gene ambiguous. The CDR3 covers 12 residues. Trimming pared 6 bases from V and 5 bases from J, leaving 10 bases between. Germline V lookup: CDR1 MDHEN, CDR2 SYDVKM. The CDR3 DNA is TGTGCCAGCAGCCTCGACTGGTATGGCTACACCTTC. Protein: CASSLDWYGYTF.

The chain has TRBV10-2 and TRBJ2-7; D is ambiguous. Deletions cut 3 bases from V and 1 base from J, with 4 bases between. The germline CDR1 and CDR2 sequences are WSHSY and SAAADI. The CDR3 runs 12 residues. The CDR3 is CASSDRSYEQYF. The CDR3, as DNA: TGCGCCAGCAGTGACCGGTCCTACGAGCAGTACTTC.

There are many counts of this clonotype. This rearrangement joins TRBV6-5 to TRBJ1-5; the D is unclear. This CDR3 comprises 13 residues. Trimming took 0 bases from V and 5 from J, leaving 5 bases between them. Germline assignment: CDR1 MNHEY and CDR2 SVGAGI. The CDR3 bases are TGTGCCAGCAGTTACTCGGGCGATCAGCCCCAGCATTTT. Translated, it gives CASSYSGDQPQHF.

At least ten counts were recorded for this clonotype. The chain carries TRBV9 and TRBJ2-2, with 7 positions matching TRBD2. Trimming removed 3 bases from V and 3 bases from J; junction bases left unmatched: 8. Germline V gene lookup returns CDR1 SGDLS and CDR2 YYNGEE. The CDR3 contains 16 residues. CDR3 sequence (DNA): TGTGCCAGCAGCGCACCAAGCGGGAACGACACCGGGGAGCTGTTTTTT. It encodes CASSAPSGNDTGELFF.

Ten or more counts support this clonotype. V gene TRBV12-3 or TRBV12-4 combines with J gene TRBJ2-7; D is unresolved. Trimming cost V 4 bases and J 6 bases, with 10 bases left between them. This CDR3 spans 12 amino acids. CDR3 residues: CASSWTVREQYF. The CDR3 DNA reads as TGTGCCAGCAGTTGGACCGTCCGCGAGCAGTACTTC.

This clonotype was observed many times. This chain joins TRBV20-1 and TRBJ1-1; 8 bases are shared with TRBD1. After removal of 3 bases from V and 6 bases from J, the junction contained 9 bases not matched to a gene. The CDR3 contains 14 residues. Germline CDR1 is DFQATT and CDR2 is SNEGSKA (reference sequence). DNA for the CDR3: TGCAGTGCTAGGAGGCAGGGGGCTGGGGCTGAAGCTTTCTTT. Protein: CSARRQGAGAEAFF.

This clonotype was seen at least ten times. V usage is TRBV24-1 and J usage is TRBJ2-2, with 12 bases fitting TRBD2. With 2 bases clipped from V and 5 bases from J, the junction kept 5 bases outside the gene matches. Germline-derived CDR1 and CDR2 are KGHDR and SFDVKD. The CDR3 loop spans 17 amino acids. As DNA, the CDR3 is TGTGCCACCAGTGATTGGACTAGCGGGAAAGCTACCGGGGAGCTGTTTTTT. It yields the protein CATSDWTSGKATGELFF.

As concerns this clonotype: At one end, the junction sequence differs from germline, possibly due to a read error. This chain's CDR3 is CATSRDQGPETQYF. The CDR3 DNA sequence: TGTGCCACCAGCCGAGACCAGGGCCCAGAGACCCAGTACTTC. The chain carries TRBV15 and TRBJ2-5, with D perhaps matching TRBD1 (5 bases). This CDR3 is 14 amino acids long. The germline CDR1 and CDR2 sequences are LNHNV and YYDKDF (reference sequence).

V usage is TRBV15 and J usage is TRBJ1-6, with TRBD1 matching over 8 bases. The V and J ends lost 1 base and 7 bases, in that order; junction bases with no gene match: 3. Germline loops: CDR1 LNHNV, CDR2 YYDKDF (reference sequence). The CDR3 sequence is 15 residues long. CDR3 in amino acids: CATSRVGDRNSPLHF. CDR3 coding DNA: TGTGCCACCAGCAGAGTTGGGGACAGGAATTCACCCCTCCACTTT.

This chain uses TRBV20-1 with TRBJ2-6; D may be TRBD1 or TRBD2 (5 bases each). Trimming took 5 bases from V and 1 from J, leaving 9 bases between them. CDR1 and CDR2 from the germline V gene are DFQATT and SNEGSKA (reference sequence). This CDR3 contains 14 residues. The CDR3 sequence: CSAVRESGANVLTF. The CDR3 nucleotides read TGCAGTGCTGTCAGGGAGTCTGGGGCCAACGTCCTGACTTTC.